This TCR beta chain originates from a study of T cells after yellow fever vaccination. This clonotype occurred a few times. Points from the study as a whole: Abundant bulk-population clonotypes could contaminate the FACS-sorted repertoires. At about 97% for CD4 and about 87% for CD8, most primary-vaccination clones showed up again after the booster. Weaker overall was a secondary response that nonetheless peaked faster, on day 5 versus 15.

The germline V gene encodes CDR1 MNHEY and CDR2 SVGAGI. The CDR3 consists of 16 residues. Between the trimmed V and J ends, which lost 4 bases and 0 bases, there was a span of 13 bases. The authors made TCR cDNA by 5'RACE template switching, adding a universal primer site and UMIs. TCRdb passed the 5' RACE reads through MiXCR, listing each CDR3 protein once. Here the sample spans tens of thousands of distinct CDR3 sequences, 13% being singletons. The chain combines TRBV6-5 with TRBJ1-5; D is perhaps TRBD1 (5 bases). The sequenced sample was CD8+ T cells not binding an NS4B(214-222) dextramer, sorted from PBMCs, obtained around 3 weeks after the first yellow fever vaccination. The receptor's source is a man between 18 and 35 years old who received the YFV17D yellow fever vaccine. The CDR3 spells CASSSIGDYSNQPQHF. The CDR3 nucleotides read TGTGCCAGCAGTTCTATTGGGGACTATAGCAATCAGCCCCAGCATTTT.